This passage covers 15 T cell receptor beta chains from one sample sequenced in a study of graft-versus-host responses after intestinal transplantation. Profiled with immunoSEQ multiplex PCR; TCRdb holds only in-frame clones, not every one. The sample lists fewer than 150,000 clones; roughly 92% were seen once. These receptors have no identified antigens. Here the sequenced sample was unstimulated CD4+ T cells sorted from spleen or lymph node cells, taken before intestinal transplant. The receptors were sampled from a human donor who received an intestinal transplant.

A note on this clone: Other nucleotide sequences from this sample produce the same CDR3. The chain uses TRBV6-6 and TRBJ2-1; D is possibly TRBD1 (6 bases). Trimming pared 0 bases from V and 6 bases from J, leaving 6 bases between. From germline, CDR1 is MNHNY and CDR2 SVGAGI (reference sequence). This CDR3 has 13 amino acids. The CDR3: CASSYSRGNEQFF. In DNA form, the CDR3 reads TGTGCCAGCAGTTACTCCAGGGGCAATGAGCAGTTCTTC.

The chain employs TRBV2 and TRBJ2-2, with D possibly matching TRBD2 (5 bases). This CDR3 comprises 13 residues. The germline CDR1 and CDR2 sequences are SNHLY and FYNNEI. Between the trimmed V and J ends, which lost 7 bases and 6 bases, there was a span of 12 bases. The CDR3 DNA reads as TGTGCCAGCATGCAAGGGAGAGCCGGGGAGCTGTTTTTT. Its protein is CASMQGRAGELFF.

J is TRBJ2-7 and V is TRBV14, with a tentative D call TRBD2 (5 bases). CDR1 and CDR2 from the germline V gene are SGHDN and FVKESK. V lost 1 base, J lost 9 bases, and 13 bases lay in between. The CDR3 totals 13 residues. CDR3 amino acids: CASSQVSVGGQYF. In DNA form, the CDR3 reads TGTGCCAGCAGCCAAGTCTCGGTCGGAGGGCAGTACTTC.

This clone was observed a handful of times. The gene calls are TRBV7-8 and TRBJ1-6; maybe TRBD1 (6 bases). This CDR3 comprises 14 residues. V was shortened by 3 bases and J by 4 bases, with 7 bases between the two germline ends. Germline assignment: CDR1 SGHVS and CDR2 FQNEAQ. CDR3 nucleotide sequence: TGTGCCAGCAGCTTCGGACAGTATAATTCACCCCTCCACTTT. This encodes CASSFGQYNSPLHF. Full variable domain (rest looked up from reference TRBV7-8 and TRBJ1-6): GAGVSQSPRYKVAKRGQDVALRCDPISGHVSLFWYQQALGQGPEFLTYFQNEAQLDKSGLPSDRFFAERPEGSVSTLKIQRTQQEDSAVYLCASSFGQYNSPLHFGNGTRLTVT.

V and J are TRBV14 and TRBJ2-7, with a weak D call TRBD2 (6 bases). Trimming stripped 0 bases from V and 7 bases from J, with 13 bases between. From germline, CDR1 is SGHDN and CDR2 FVKESK. The CDR3 totals 14 residues. CDR3 protein: CASSQENYRGEQYF. The CDR3 region has the DNA TGTGCCAGCAGCCAAGAAAACTACCGGGGGGAGCAGTACTTC.

This chain links TRBV2 with TRBJ1-4, with D hard to call. The V end was cut by 0 bases, the J end by 5 bases, with 10 bases between. Germline V lookup: CDR1 SNHLY, CDR2 FYNNEI. The CDR3 covers 15 residues. The CDR3 spells CASSEALGRNEKLFF. CDR3 coding DNA: TGTGCCAGCAGTGAAGCGCTTGGGCGAAATGAAAAACTGTTTTTT.

V and J are TRBV7-8 and TRBJ2-7, with D maybe TRBD2 (6 bases). This CDR3 is 15 amino acids long. In germline, CDR1 is SGHVS, CDR2 FQNEAQ. Between the trimmed V and J ends, which lost 4 bases and 2 bases, there was a span of 15 bases. The DNA of the CDR3 is TGTGCCAGCAGCTCCCGATTGGAGGGCCCCTACGAGCAGTACTTC. Translating gives CASSSRLEGPYEQYF.

The CDR3 loop is CSVFVGMNTEAFF. DNA of the CDR3: TGCAGCGTTTTTGTGGGAATGAACACTGAAGCTTTCTTT. This chain links TRBV29-1 with TRBJ1-1; the D is unclear. Trimming took 5 bases from V and 0 from J, leaving 10 bases between them. Germline V lookup: CDR1 SQVTM, CDR2 ANQGSEA. The CDR3 runs to 13 residues.

V is TRBV25-1 and J is TRBJ1-2; D is unresolved. CDR3 size: 13 residues. CDR1 is MGHDK, CDR2 SYGVNS, per germline. V was clipped by 3 bases and J by 7 bases, with 12 bases between them. The CDR3 DNA sequence: TGTGCCAGCAGTGAGTCGCGGGGAGGTGGCTACACCTTC. This gives the protein CASSESRGGGYTF.

This chain connects TRBV5-6 to TRBJ2-3, with TRBD1 as a possible D gene (6 bases). Germline lookup yields CDR1 SGHDT and CDR2 YYEEEE. V gave up 3 bases and J gave up 2 bases, with 10 bases separating them. The CDR3 has 14 residues. CDR3 nucleotide sequence: TGTGCCAGCAGCTCTCAGGGGACCACAGATACGCAGTATTTT. Translating gives CASSSQGTTDTQYF.

Concerning this clone itself: This same CDR3 is encoded by further DNA sequences in the sample. The chain employs TRBV5-1 and TRBJ2-1; D call uncertain. CDR1 is SGHRS and CDR2 is YFSETQ in the germline V gene. The length of the CDR3 is 15 residues. Trimming removed 1 base from V and 4 bases from J, with 12 bases in between. CDR3 DNA sequence: TGCGCCAGCAGCTTGTCTAGTGGTGGTTACAATGAGCAGTTCTTC. Encoded protein: CASSLSSGGYNEQFF.

The rearrangement links TRBV6-6 to TRBJ2-3; TRBD2 agrees at 7 bases. There are 15 residues in the CDR3. With V trimmed by 0 bases and J by 0 bases, 0 bases remained unmatched. The germline gives CDR1 MNHNY, CDR2 SVGAGI (reference sequence). This chain's CDR3 is CASSYSGGSTDTQYF. DNA of the CDR3: TGTGCCAGCAGTTACTCGGGGGGGAGCACAGATACGCAGTATTTT.

The V and J genes are TRBV25-1 and TRBJ1-1, with D maybe TRBD1 (5 bases). V lost 7 bases to trimming and J lost 4 bases, with 13 bases between them. This CDR3 contains 13 residues. CDR1 and CDR2 from the germline V gene are MGHDK and SYGVNS. For the CDR3, the DNA is TGTGCCAGCACCCTAACGGGGCTCACTGAAGCTTTCTTT. It codes for CASTLTGLTEAFF.

The rearrangement links TRBV2 to TRBJ1-4, with D unresolved. V was pared by 8 bases and J by 5 bases, with 18 bases between. Looked up from germline, CDR1 is SNHLY and CDR2 is FYNNEI. The CDR3 sequence is 15 residues long. DNA of the CDR3: TGTGCCAGCCAAGGTTTGCGGCAGAGGAATGAAAAACTGTTTTTT. Its protein is CASQGLRQRNEKLFF.

The chain has TRBV11-3 and TRBJ1-1; 8 bases line up with TRBD1. The CDR3 sequence is 15 residues long. Looked up from germline, CDR1 is SGHNT and CDR2 is YENEEA. The V and J ends lost 4 bases and 3 bases, in that order; junction bases with no gene match: 7. As DNA, the CDR3 is TGTGCCAGCAGCTCAGGGGGCCCTGGAGACACTGAAGCTTTCTTT. This translates into CASSSGGPGDTEAFF.